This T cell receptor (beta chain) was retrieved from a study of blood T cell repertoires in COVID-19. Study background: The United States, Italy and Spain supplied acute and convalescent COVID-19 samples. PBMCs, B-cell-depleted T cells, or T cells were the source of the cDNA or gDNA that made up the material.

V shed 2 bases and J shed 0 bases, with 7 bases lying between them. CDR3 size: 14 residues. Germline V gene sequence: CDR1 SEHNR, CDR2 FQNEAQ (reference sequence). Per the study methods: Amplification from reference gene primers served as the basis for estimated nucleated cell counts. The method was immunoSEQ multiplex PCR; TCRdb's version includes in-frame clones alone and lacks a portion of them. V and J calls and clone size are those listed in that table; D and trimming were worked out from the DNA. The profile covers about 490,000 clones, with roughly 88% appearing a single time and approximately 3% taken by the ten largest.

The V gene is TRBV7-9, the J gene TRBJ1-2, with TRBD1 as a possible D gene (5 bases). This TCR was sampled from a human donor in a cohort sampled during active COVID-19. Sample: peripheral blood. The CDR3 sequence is CASSLTGSNYGYTF. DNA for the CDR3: TGTGCCAGCAGCTTAACAGGATCTAACTATGGCTACACCTTC.